This T cell receptor beta chain was recovered during a study of shared clonotypes between healthy human individuals. A note on this clone: Antigen specificity is unknown.

Germline-derived CDR1 and CDR2 are LNHDA and SQIVND (reference sequence). The CDR3 runs to 16 residues. Trimming stripped 5 bases from V and 6 bases from J, with 23 bases between. Study results and limitations: The sharing of 5% to 5.5% of naive CD4 clonotypes was seen across a handful of donors. Clonotype sharing across donors was expected to vary with sequencing depth.

Using immunoSEQ multiplex PCR, the repertoire was profiled, and TCRdb retains in-frame clones only, with some absent. The table records about 1,500,000 clones, around 97% of them present only once. Specimen: naive CD4+ T cells sorted from blood. Subset reported: CD45RA+ positively selected. The chain carries TRBV19 and TRBJ2-7, with D perhaps TRBD1 (5 bases). The source of this sequence is a man between 25 and 39 years old in good health. This CDR3 reads CASSLRASTATGEQYF. CDR3 nucleotide sequence: TGTGCCAGTAGTCTAAGGGCCTCGACAGCTACTGGCGAGCAGTACTTC.